These 30 T cell receptor beta chains originate from one sample sequenced in a study of cytomegalovirus exposure and HLA in healthy donors. Amplification used 60 Vbeta primers and 13 Jbeta primers. TCRdb's table, derived via immunoSEQ multiplex PCR, lists solely in-frame clones and lacks some. The table includes 100,000 to 150,000 clones, 78% detected once. The sequencing sample was made of PBMCs. The receptors originated from a woman aged 40 to 50 in good health and CMV-seronegative.

This clone was seen only a few times. V gene TRBV28 combines with J gene TRBJ1-1; D call uncertain. Germline CDR1 is MDHEN and CDR2 is SYDVKM. The CDR3 spans 15 residues. Trimming pared 1 base from V and 2 bases from J, leaving 11 bases between. CDR3 sequence reads: CASSLFASSNTEAFF. As DNA, the CDR3 is TGTGCCAGCAGTTTATTTGCATCTAGTAACACTGAAGCTTTCTTT.

The chain recombines TRBV6-6 with TRBJ2-3; 7 bases align to TRBD2. The CDR3 runs to 14 residues. With 2 bases clipped from V and 4 bases from J, the junction kept 3 bases outside the gene matches. Germline CDR1 and CDR2: MNHNY and SVGAGI (reference sequence). CDR3 loop: CASSYPGGADTQYF. The CDR3 DNA sequence: TGTGCCAGCAGTTACCCGGGAGGTGCAGATACGCAGTATTTT.

The V and J genes are TRBV29-1 and TRBJ2-3; TRBD1 matches at 7 bases. The germline CDR1 and CDR2 sequences are SQVTM and ANQGSEA. The CDR3 spans 12 residues. V shed 7 bases and J 0 bases; nucleotides not matched to a gene: 1. The CDR3 loop is CSATGSTDTQYF. CDR3 nucleotide sequence: TGCAGCGCGACAGGGAGCACAGATACGCAGTATTTT.

V gene TRBV9 combines with J gene TRBJ2-7; no clear D. Germline assignment: CDR1 SGDLS and CDR2 YYNGEE. The CDR3 has 11 residues. The V and J ends lost 4 bases and 4 bases respectively, with 6 bases between them. The CDR3 is CASSPSYEQYF. Here the CDR3 DNA reads TGTGCCAGCAGCCCTTCTTACGAGCAGTACTTC.

The V and J genes are TRBV4-3 and TRBJ2-2; TRBD1 agrees at 7 bases. Germline CDR1 is LGHNA and CDR2 is YSLEER. V lost 1 base and J lost 5; bases outside the gene matches: 4. This CDR3 is built from 15 residues. CDR3 sequence (DNA): TGCGCCAGCAGCCAAGGTTACAGGGGAACCGGGGAGCTGTTTTTT. Residues: CASSQGYRGTGELFF.

This chain joins TRBV4-3 and TRBJ1-2; weak D call: TRBD1 (5 bases). CDR3 length: 16 amino acids. CDR1 is LGHNA, CDR2 YSLEER, per germline. Trimming left V 0 bases short and J 2 bases short, with 13 bases between. The CDR3 is CASSQEVDRTNYGYTF. The CDR3 DNA follows: TGCGCCAGCAGCCAAGAAGTTGACAGAACGAACTATGGCTACACCTTC.

The chain links TRBV2 to TRBJ2-1; 9 nucleotides agree with TRBD2. This CDR3 has 16 amino acids. The V gene end was trimmed by 5 bases and the J gene end by 1 base; junction bases not matched to a gene: 6. CDR1 is SNHLY and CDR2 is FYNNEI in the germline V gene. In DNA form, the CDR3 reads TGTGCCAGCAGTCTAGCGGGAATTGGATCCTACAATGAGCAGTTCTTC. Translation: CASSLAGIGSYNEQFF.

This clone has more than one count but fewer than ten. The chain links TRBV6-6 to TRBJ1-5; possible D gene TRBD1, 5 bases. Germline loops: CDR1 MNHNY, CDR2 SVGAGI (reference sequence). This CDR3 comprises 16 residues. V shed 7 bases and J shed 0 bases, with 16 bases lying between them. The CDR3: CASNDLGAYSNQPQHF. CDR3 DNA sequence: TGTGCCAGCAACGACCTAGGGGCGTATAGCAATCAGCCCCAGCATTTT.

CDR3 in DNA: TGTGCCACCGCAAGGGGCGGGACTGCACAAGAGACCCAGTACTTC. Translating gives CATARGGTAQETQYF. The chain combines TRBV6-5 with TRBJ2-5; weak D call: TRBD2 (6 bases). CDR1 MNHEY and CDR2 SVGAGI come from the germline V gene. Trimming pared 10 bases from V and 2 bases from J, leaving 20 bases between. The CDR3 is 15 amino acids.

The DNA for the CDR3 is TGCAGTGCTTTCCGGGCCGGGGAGCTGTTTTTT. Its translation: CSAFRAGELFF. This chain connects TRBV20-1 to TRBJ2-2; D remains ambiguous. Per germline, CDR1 DFQATT and CDR2 SNEGSKA (reference sequence). The CDR3 runs to 11 residues. Trimming shortened V by 5 bases and J by 6 bases, and 7 bases separated the two germline ends.

J is TRBJ1-4 and V is TRBV6-6, with D hard to call. The germline gives CDR1 MNHNY, CDR2 SVGAGI (reference sequence). The V and J ends lost 5 bases and 7 bases respectively, with 8 bases between them. The CDR3 is 12 residues long. CDR3 loop: CASSDEAEKLFF. The CDR3 region has the DNA TGTGCCAGCAGTGATGAGGCTGAAAAACTGTTTTTT.

The chain carries TRBV7-8 and TRBJ2-7; D is possibly TRBD2 (5 bases). Germline values: CDR1 SGHVS, CDR2 FQNEAQ. V shed 7 bases and J shed 3 bases, with 16 bases lying between them. The CDR3 totals 14 residues. The CDR3 protein is CASMRDTDDYEQYF. CDR3 coding DNA: TGTGCCAGCATGAGGGATACAGATGACTACGAGCAGTACTTC.

Comments on this clone: A junction end diverges from the germline sequence, so it may reflect a read error. The chain links TRBV7-7 to TRBJ2-1; 16 bases agree with TRBD2. CDR3 length equals 16 residues. Germline CDR1 and CDR2: SSHAT and FNYEAQ (reference sequence). In DNA, the CDR3 is TGTGCTAGCAGCTTAGGGACTAGCGGGAGGGCCAGGGAGCAGTTCTTC. Translation gives CASSLGTSGRAREQFF.

V gene TRBV4-3 combines with J gene TRBJ2-7; 7 bases are shared with TRBD1. The germline V gene encodes CDR1 LGHNA and CDR2 YSLEER. The CDR3 spans 15 residues. V was pared by 4 bases and J by 4 bases, with 10 bases of the junction left unmatched. CDR3 sequence: CASSRDRASLYEQYF. The CDR3 nucleotides are TGCGCCAGCAGCCGAGACAGGGCTTCCCTTTACGAGCAGTACTTC.

A note on this clone: One end of the junction fails to match germline, which may point to a read error. The chain joins TRBV7-9 to TRBJ1-3; TRBD1 matches at 7 bases. This CDR3 is built from 16 residues. Germline assignment: CDR1 SEHNR and CDR2 FQNEAQ (reference sequence). CDR3 protein: CSSSHGQVISGNTIYF. In DNA, the CDR3 is TGTTCCAGCAGCCACGGACAGGTGATCTCTGGAAACACCATATATTTT. Variable domain in full (rest from reference TRBV7-9 and TRBJ1-3): DTGVSQNPRHKITKRGQNVTFRCDPISEHNRLYWYRQTLGQGPEFLTYFQNEAQLEKSRLLSDRFSAERPKGSFSTLEIQRTEQGDSAMYLCSSSHGQVISGNTIYFGEGSWLTVV.

J is TRBJ2-1 and V is TRBV9; 8 bases line up with TRBD2. Germline V gives CDR1 SGDLS, CDR2 YYNGEE. The CDR3 is made up of 14 amino acids. V shed 0 bases, J shed 7 bases, and the junction held 3 bases outside the gene matches. CDR3 in amino acids: CASSVVGRVNEQFF. The CDR3 DNA reads as TGTGCCAGCAGCGTAGTCGGGAGGGTAAATGAGCAGTTCTTC.

The V and J genes are TRBV6-1 and TRBJ1-2; 8 bases are shared with TRBD1. CDR1 and CDR2 (germline): MNHNS, SASEGT. The length of the CDR3 is 13 residues. Trimming took 5 bases from V and 8 from J; bases not matched to a gene: 7. The CDR3 sequence: CASSQDRTGGYTF. The CDR3 DNA sequence: TGTGCCAGCAGTCAGGACAGGACAGGGGGCTACACCTTC.

This clone was seen only a few times. The CDR3 bases are TGTGCCAGCAGCAAATCCCTAGCCGGGACTAAGTCGCACGAGCAGTACTTC. Its translation: CASSKSLAGTKSHEQYF. The V gene is TRBV21-1, the J gene TRBJ2-7; TRBD2 is the table's D call, not checked against the DNA. TRBV21-1 is given as a pseudogene. The CDR3 contains 17 residues.

This rearrangement joins TRBV6-6 to TRBJ2-1; 8 positions agree with TRBD1. This CDR3 contains 15 residues. After removal of 5 bases from V and 4 bases from J, the junction contained 7 bases not matched to a gene. Looked up from germline, CDR1 is MNHNY and CDR2 is SVGAGI (reference sequence). As DNA, the CDR3 is TGTGCCAGCAGTCCAGGGACAGGCACTTACAATGAGCAGTTCTTC. Residues: CASSPGTGTYNEQFF.

This clone was found a few times. V is TRBV6-6 and J is TRBJ2-3; 9 bases map to TRBD2. Germline assignment: CDR1 MNHNY and CDR2 SVGAGI (reference sequence). Trimming at V came to 6 bases and at J to 5 bases, leaving 6 bases not matched to a gene. The CDR3 length is 14 residues. The CDR3 spells CASRTSGTQDTQYF. Written as DNA, the CDR3 is TGTGCCAGCAGGACTAGCGGCACGCAAGATACGCAGTATTTT.

DNA for the CDR3: TGTGCCAGCAGTGAACTAGTCGGCCGACGGAATGATGGCTACACCTTC. Its protein is CASSELVGRRNDGYTF. This chain uses TRBV2 with TRBJ1-2; no reliable D call. The CDR3 covers 16 residues. Germline CDR1 reads SNHLY; CDR2 reads FYNNEI. V was clipped by 2 bases and J by 6 bases, with 19 bases between them.

This chain links TRBV2 with TRBJ2-1; 7 nucleotides align to TRBD1. From germline, CDR1 is SNHLY and CDR2 FYNNEI. Losses at the gene ends were 3 bases for V and 8 bases for J; bases not matched to a gene: 10. The CDR3 runs 15 residues. CDR3 residues: CASSDERTGDYEQFF. In nucleotides, the CDR3 is TGTGCCAGCAGTGATGAAAGGACAGGCGATTATGAGCAGTTCTTC.

The chain couples TRBV27 to TRBJ1-4; D unresolved. Germline CDR1 reads MNHEY; CDR2 reads SMNVEV (reference sequence). The CDR3 length is 15 residues. The V gene lost 3 bases and the J gene lost 4 bases, with 12 bases spanning the gap. The CDR3 loop is CASSFEGRYNEKLFF. In DNA, the CDR3 is TGTGCCAGCAGTTTTGAAGGGAGATATAATGAAAAACTGTTTTTT.

The table lists this clone with a count of one. The chain employs TRBV18 and TRBJ2-7; TRBD2 might be the D (6 bases). This CDR3 has 14 amino acids. Trimming removed 2 bases at V and 7 bases at J, with 15 bases between. Germline assignment: CDR1 KGHSH and CDR2 LQKENI. Written as DNA, the CDR3 is TGTGCCAGCTCACCAACGGCGGGGAGCGGGGAGCAGTACTTC. Its translation is CASSPTAGSGEQYF.

This clone was seen just once. The CDR3 protein is CAISLTGVQKETQYF. As DNA, the CDR3 is TGTGCCATCAGCCTGACAGGGGTTCAGAAAGAGACCCAGTACTTC. The V gene is TRBV10-3, the J gene TRBJ2-5; 8 positions agree with TRBD1. J gave up 3 bases and V 6 bases, and 9 bases lay outside the gene matches. In germline, CDR1 is ENHRY, CDR2 SYGVKD. This CDR3 has 15 amino acids.

The chain has TRBV6-1 and TRBJ2-1; TRBD2 matches at 11 bases. The CDR3 contains 15 residues. The germline V gene has CDR1 MNHNS and CDR2 SASEGT. J lost 6 bases, V lost 8 bases, and 9 bases had no gene match. The CDR3 DNA follows: TGTGCCAGCGGTTCAAGGACTAGCGGGCCCAATGAGCAGTTCTTC. Its protein is CASGSRTSGPNEQFF.

This chain links TRBV5-1 with TRBJ1-4; tentatively, D is TRBD1 (6 bases). The CDR3 is made up of 14 amino acids. The V gene lost 6 bases and the J gene lost 8 bases, with 17 bases spanning the gap. From germline, CDR1 is SGHRS and CDR2 YFSETQ. Written as DNA, the CDR3 is TGCGCCAGCACCTTCGGACAGTTAGGAGAAAAACTGTTTTTT. Its translation: CASTFGQLGEKLFF.

The chain recombines TRBV5-5 with TRBJ1-2; a weak D match, TRBD1 (5 bases). CDR1 is SGHKS, CDR2 YYEKEE, per germline (reference sequence). The CDR3 spans 12 residues. V was cut by 1 base and J by 4 bases, with 5 bases left in between. The CDR3 loop reads CASSLQGYGYTF. CDR3 in DNA: TGTGCCAGCAGCTTGCAGGGCTATGGCTACACCTTC.

V gene TRBV5-6 combines with J gene TRBJ2-7; weak D call: TRBD2 (5 bases). CDR3 size: 14 residues. The ends were cut back, 4 bases at V and 0 bases at J, with 11 bases in the middle. Germline CDR1 is SGHDT and CDR2 is YYEEEE. This chain's CDR3 is CASSERSVSYEQYF. DNA of the CDR3: TGTGCCAGCAGCGAGCGGTCGGTCTCCTACGAGCAGTACTTC.

The chain employs TRBV5-1 and TRBJ1-2; 7 bases map to TRBD1. Germline CDR1 SGHRS, CDR2 YFSETQ. V gave up 0 bases and J gave up 8 bases; unmatched junction bases: 10. CDR3 length equals 15 residues. CDR3 amino acids: CASSLGPDRVDGYTF. CDR3 coding DNA: TGCGCCAGCAGCTTGGGCCCCGACAGGGTTGACGGCTACACCTTC.